A selection of T cell receptor beta chains follows, all from one sample in a study of cytomegalovirus exposure and HLA in healthy donors. Profiling relied on immunoSEQ multiplex PCR, and the TCRdb table lists in-frame clones only, not all of them. The sample lists more than 100,000 clones; about 82% were seen once. Sequencing was carried out using PBMCs. Receptor source: a female donor in good health and CMV-seropositive. Both conserved end residues are part of each CDR3. The D gene is left open where the match is weak. The size field is filled for only some rows; it gives once, few, many or a size class.

abundance: NA; d_gene: TRBD1; v_gene: TRBV19; j_gene: TRBJ1-5; CDR3aa: CASIPQGGNQPQHF; CDR3nt: TGTGCCAGTATCCCACAGGGGGGCAATCAGCCCCAGCATTTT
abundance: few; d_gene: NA; v_gene: TRBV7-9; j_gene: TRBJ2-3; CDR3aa: CASSSQLRDTQYF; CDR3nt: TGTGCCAGCAGCTCCCAACTTCGAGATACGCAGTATTTT
abundance: NA; d_gene: TRBD2; v_gene: TRBV19; j_gene: TRBJ2-3; CDR3aa: CASSISLAGGPGSDTQYF; CDR3nt: TGTGCCAGTAGTATAAGTCTAGCGGGAGGGCCAGGCTCAGATACGCAGTATTTT
abundance: NA; d_gene: TRBD2; v_gene: TRBV4-2; j_gene: TRBJ2-3; CDR3aa: CASSQEASGGSDTQYF; CDR3nt: TGTGCCAGCAGCCAAGAGGCTAGCGGGGGTTCAGATACGCAGTATTTT
abundance: NA; d_gene: TRBD1; v_gene: TRBV2; j_gene: TRBJ2-1; CDR3aa: CASSQDRGPVDEQFF; CDR3nt: TGTGCCAGCAGTCAGGACAGGGGACCGGTGGATGAGCAGTTCTTC
abundance: NA; d_gene: NA; v_gene: TRBV9; j_gene: TRBJ2-1; CDR3aa: CASSSEWANEQFF; CDR3nt: TGTGCCAGCAGCTCCGAGTGGGCCAATGAGCAGTTCTTC
abundance: NA; d_gene: NA; v_gene: TRBV5-7; j_gene: TRBJ2-7; CDR3aa: CASSLRVPLHEQYF; CDR3nt: TGTGCCAGCAGCCTCCGGGTCCCGCTGCACGAGCAGTACTTC
abundance: NA; d_gene: TRBD1; v_gene: TRBV5-1; j_gene: TRBJ1-2; CDR3aa: CASSPRVAGQNYGYTF; CDR3nt: TGCGCCAGCAGCCCAAGGGTGGCGGGACAGAACTATGGCTACACCTTC
abundance: NA; d_gene: TRBD1; v_gene: TRBV25-1; j_gene: TRBJ2-2; CDR3aa: CASKGTGGVNTGELFF; CDR3nt: TGTGCCAGCAAAGGGACAGGGGGCGTTAACACCGGGGAGCTGTTTTTT
abundance: NA; d_gene: TRBD1; v_gene: TRBV9; j_gene: TRBJ1-2; CDR3aa: CASSSQGIGYTF; CDR3nt: TGTGCCAGCAGCTCACAGGGGATTGGCTACACCTTC
abundance: NA; d_gene: TRBD2; v_gene: TRBV6-5; j_gene: TRBJ2-1; CDR3aa: CASSSGGIGDNEQFF; CDR3nt: TGTGCCAGCAGTTCGGGGGGTATTGGTGACAATGAGCAGTTCTTC
abundance: NA; d_gene: NA; v_gene: TRBV28; j_gene: TRBJ2-7; CDR3aa: CASSLRSDYEQYF; CDR3nt: TGTGCCAGCAGTTTACGTAGCGACTACGAGCAGTACTTC
abundance: NA; d_gene: TRBD1; v_gene: TRBV28; j_gene: TRBJ1-5; CDR3aa: CASSRTGLGQPQHF; CDR3nt: TGTGCCAGCAGCCGGACAGGGCTCGGCCAGCCCCAGCATTTT
abundance: few; d_gene: TRBD1; v_gene: TRBV11-1; j_gene: TRBJ2-7; CDR3aa: CASSFSRTGEYEQYF; CDR3nt: TGTGCCAGCAGCTTTTCGAGGACAGGCGAATACGAGCAGTACTTC
abundance: NA; d_gene: TRBD2; v_gene: TRBV7-9; j_gene: TRBJ2-3; CDR3aa: CSSSLGGGPDTQYF; CDR3nt: TGTTCCAGCAGCTTAGGCGGGGGACCAGATACGCAGTATTTT
abundance: NA; d_gene: NA; v_gene: TRBV6-5; j_gene: TRBJ1-1; CDR3aa: CASSYSNSLNTEAFF; CDR3nt: TGTGCCAGCAGTTACTCCAACAGTTTGAACACTGAAGCTTTCTTT
abundance: NA; d_gene: NA; v_gene: TRBV11-2; j_gene: TRBJ1-6; CDR3aa: CASSSTPGVSPLHF; CDR3nt: TGTGCCAGCAGCTCGACCCCAGGGGTCTCACCCCTCCACTTT
abundance: NA; d_gene: NA; v_gene: TRBV11-2; j_gene: TRBJ2-7; CDR3aa: CASSLELVYEQYF; CDR3nt: TGTGCCAGCAGCTTAGAACTAGTCTACGAGCAGTACTTC
abundance: few; d_gene: TRBD2; v_gene: TRBV15; j_gene: TRBJ2-1; CDR3aa: CATSRGGLAEKLGYNEQFF; CDR3nt: TGTGCCACCAGCAGAGGGGGACTAGCGGAAAAGCTAGGATACAATGAGCAGTTCTTC
abundance: NA; d_gene: TRBD2; v_gene: TRBV6-4; j_gene: TRBJ2-3; CDR3aa: CASSDAGGTDTQYF; CDR3nt: TGTGCCAGCAGTGACGCGGGGGGCACAGATACGCAGTATTTT
abundance: NA; d_gene: TRBD1; v_gene: TRBV18; j_gene: TRBJ1-5; CDR3aa: CASSRTQGAKQPQHF; CDR3nt: TGTGCCAGCTCTCGAACACAGGGGGCGAAGCAGCCCCAGCATTTT
abundance: few; d_gene: NA; v_gene: TRBV5-5; j_gene: TRBJ2-1; CDR3aa: CASSIVGAENEQFF; CDR3nt: TGTGCCAGCAGTATTGTGGGGGCTGAAAATGAGCAGTTCTTC
abundance: NA; d_gene: NA; v_gene: TRBV2; j_gene: TRBJ1-2; CDR3aa: CASSLQGNYGYTF; CDR3nt: TGTGCCAGCAGTCTACAGGGAAACTATGGCTACACCTTC
abundance: few; d_gene: TRBD2; v_gene: TRBV6-6; j_gene: TRBJ2-7; CDR3aa: CASSWTSDTISYEQYF; CDR3nt: TGTGCCAGCAGTTGGACTAGCGACACTATTTCCTACGAGCAGTACTTC
abundance: NA; d_gene: TRBD2; v_gene: TRBV25-1; j_gene: TRBJ2-7; CDR3aa: CASSEGGGSYEQYF; CDR3nt: TGTGCCAGCAGTGAAGGGGGGGGATCCTACGAGCAGTACTTC
abundance: NA; d_gene: NA; v_gene: TRBV12-5; j_gene: TRBJ1-5; CDR3aa: CASAGGVGNQPQHF; CDR3nt: TGTGCTAGTGCCGGGGGGGTGGGCAATCAGCCCCAGCATTTT
abundance: once; d_gene: NA; v_gene: TRBV11-2; j_gene: TRBJ2-7; CDR3aa: CASSLDFQNYEQYF; CDR3nt: TGTGCCAGCAGCTTAGACTTCCAGAACTACGAGCAGTACTTC
abundance: NA; d_gene: TRBD1; v_gene: TRBV5-1; j_gene: TRBJ2-7; CDR3aa: CASGYRDREYEQYF; CDR3nt: TGCGCCAGCGGGTACCGGGACAGGGAATACGAGCAGTACTTC
abundance: NA; d_gene: TRBD2; v_gene: TRBV10-2; j_gene: TRBJ2-1; CDR3aa: CASSDKGTSGSGEQFF; CDR3nt: TGCGCCAGCAGTGATAAAGGGACTAGCGGGTCGGGTGAGCAGTTCTTC
abundance: NA; d_gene: NA; v_gene: TRBV9; j_gene: TRBJ2-2; CDR3aa: CASSPVGHSGELFF; CDR3nt: TGTGCCAGCAGCCCCGTAGGACATTCCGGGGAGCTGTTTTTT
abundance: NA; d_gene: TRBD2; v_gene: TRBV5-1; j_gene: TRBJ2-3; CDR3aa: CASGFSGGRDTQYF; CDR3nt: TGCGCCAGCGGTTTTAGCGGGGGTCGGGATACGCAGTATTTT
abundance: NA; d_gene: TRBD1; v_gene: TRBV5-4; j_gene: TRBJ2-7; CDR3aa: CASSLIGTGAYEQYF; CDR3nt: TGTGCCAGCAGCTTAATCGGGACAGGGGCCTACGAGCAGTACTTC
abundance: NA; d_gene: TRBD1; v_gene: TRBV7-9; j_gene: TRBJ1-1; CDR3aa: CSSSSQGDRDTEAFF; CDR3nt: TGTTCCAGCAGCTCCCAGGGGGATAGGGACACTGAAGCTTTCTTT
abundance: once; d_gene: TRBD1; v_gene: TRBV29-1; j_gene: TRBJ2-5; CDR3aa: CSVDRGQETQYF; CDR3nt: TGCAGCGTGGACAGGGGTCAAGAGACCCAGTACTTC
abundance: once; d_gene: NA; v_gene: TRBV11-2; j_gene: TRBJ2-3; CDR3aa: CASSPRSSVGTDTQYF; CDR3nt: TGTGCCAGCAGCCCACGATCGTCAGTCGGCACAGATACGCAGTATTTT
abundance: once; d_gene: NA; v_gene: TRBV7-9; j_gene: TRBJ2-3; CDR3aa: CASSLLMGGDTQYF; CDR3nt: TGTGCCAGCAGCCTCCTGATGGGGGGAGATACGCAGTATTTT
abundance: NA; d_gene: TRBD2; v_gene: TRBV4-2; j_gene: TRBJ2-7; CDR3aa: CASSQEGTSVSYEQYF; CDR3nt: TGTGCCAGCAGCCAAGAGGGGACTAGCGTCTCCTACGAGCAGTACTTC
abundance: NA; d_gene: TRBD1; v_gene: TRBV9; j_gene: TRBJ2-3; CDR3aa: CASSVPGQGAVDTQYF; CDR3nt: TGTGCCAGCAGCGTACCGGGACAGGGGGCTGTAGATACGCAGTATTTT
abundance: NA; d_gene: TRBD1; v_gene: TRBV18; j_gene: TRBJ1-2; CDR3aa: CASSRGTARDGYTF; CDR3nt: TGTGCCAGCTCACGAGGGACAGCTCGGGATGGCTACACCTTC
abundance: NA; d_gene: NA; v_gene: TRBV18; j_gene: TRBJ2-7; CDR3aa: CASSLQAGSLREQYF; CDR3nt: TGTGCCAGCTCACTACAGGCGGGGTCCCTACGCGAGCAGTACTTC
abundance: NA; d_gene: NA; v_gene: TRBV29-1; j_gene: TRBJ2-5; CDR3aa: CSVRRSQETQYF; CDR3nt: TGCAGCGTTCGGAGGAGTCAAGAGACCCAGTACTTC
abundance: NA; d_gene: TRBD2; v_gene: TRBV6-5; j_gene: TRBJ2-3; CDR3aa: CASSYSETSGRSQYF; CDR3nt: TGTGCCAGCAGTTACTCGGAGACTAGCGGGAGGTCCCAGTATTTT
abundance: NA; d_gene: NA; v_gene: TRBV7-3; j_gene: TRBJ2-5; CDR3aa: CASSLNIGETQYF; CDR3nt: TGTGCCAGCAGCTTAAATATCGGAGAGACCCAGTACTTC
abundance: NA; d_gene: NA; v_gene: TRBV2; j_gene: TRBJ2-1; CDR3aa: CASSDARNNEQFF; CDR3nt: TGTGCCAGCAGTGATGCTAGAAACAATGAGCAGTTCTTC
abundance: NA; d_gene: TRBD1; v_gene: TRBV6-1; j_gene: TRBJ1-2; CDR3aa: CASKGQGENYGYTF; CDR3nt: TGTGCCAGCAAGGGACAGGGGGAAAACTATGGCTACACCTTC
abundance: NA; d_gene: TRBD2; v_gene: TRBV12-5; j_gene: TRBJ2-1; CDR3aa: CASGLGVGLAVNEQFF; CDR3nt: TGTGCTAGTGGTTTGGGTGTGGGACTAGCGGTAAATGAGCAGTTCTTC
abundance: NA; d_gene: NA; v_gene: TRBV5-4; j_gene: TRBJ1-1; CDR3aa: CASSYMNTEAFF; CDR3nt: TGTGCCAGCAGCTACATGAACACTGAAGCTTTCTTT
abundance: NA; d_gene: TRBD2; v_gene: TRBV18; j_gene: TRBJ2-1; CDR3aa: CASSPGLAGGNEQFF; CDR3nt: TGTGCCAGCTCACCCGGGCTAGCGGGAGGGAATGAGCAGTTCTTC
abundance: NA; d_gene: NA; v_gene: TRBV5-1; j_gene: TRBJ1-5; CDR3aa: CASSLTGQSNQPQHF; CDR3nt: TGCGCCAGCAGCTTGACCGGACAGAGCAATCAGCCCCAGCATTTT
abundance: NA; d_gene: TRBD1; v_gene: TRBV6-4; j_gene: TRBJ1-5; CDR3aa: CASSMDRAEGQPQHF; CDR3nt: TGTGCCAGCAGTATGGACAGGGCGGAAGGGCAGCCCCAGCATTTT
abundance: NA; d_gene: TRBD2; v_gene: TRBV2; j_gene: TRBJ2-7; CDR3aa: CASSGGLAGIYEQYF; CDR3nt: TGTGCCAGCAGTGGCGGACTAGCGGGAATCTACGAGCAGTACTTC
abundance: NA; d_gene: NA; v_gene: TRBV2; j_gene: TRBJ2-7; CDR3aa: CASGDGLAYEQYF; CDR3nt: TGTGCCAGCGGAGACGGGTTGGCCTACGAGCAGTACTTC
abundance: NA; d_gene: NA; v_gene: TRBV2; j_gene: TRBJ2-2; CDR3aa: CASNPTPNTGELFF; CDR3nt: TGTGCCAGCAACCCAACACCTAACACCGGGGAGCTGTTTTTT
abundance: NA; d_gene: NA; v_gene: TRBV7-9; j_gene: TRBJ1-4; CDR3aa: CASSWGGPANEKLFF; CDR3nt: TGTGCCAGCAGCTGGGGGGGGCCGGCTAATGAAAAACTGTTTTTT
abundance: NA; d_gene: NA; v_gene: TRBV6-1; j_gene: TRBJ2-6; CDR3aa: CASSEGVFGANVLTF; CDR3nt: TGTGCCAGCAGTGAGGGAGTTTTCGGGGCCAACGTCCTGACTTTC
abundance: NA; d_gene: NA; v_gene: TRBV5-1; j_gene: TRBJ1-1; CDR3aa: CASSSGPMNTEAFF; CDR3nt: TGCGCCAGCAGCTCAGGCCCCATGAACACTGAAGCTTTCTTT
abundance: NA; d_gene: NA; v_gene: TRBV30; j_gene: TRBJ2-7; CDR3aa: CAFNQGLTLREQYF; CDR3nt: TGTGCCTTCAACCAAGGACTCACACTAAGGGAGCAGTACTTC
abundance: once; d_gene: NA; v_gene: TRBV6-5; j_gene: TRBJ2-7; CDR3aa: CASSGGQPQYF; CDR3nt: TGTGCCAGCAGCGGCGGACAGCCGCAGTACTTC